Below are 12 T cell receptor beta chains sequenced from a single sample in a study of blood T cells in healthy people across ages. A second PCR of about 7 to 12 cycles used a sample-barcoded 5' primer and a J-beta primer mix. From the 5' RACE reads, TCRdb called clonotypes with MiXCR, one entry per CDR3 protein. The table lists under 2,000,000 distinct CDR3 sequences, just under 50% of them singletons. The sample consisted of blood. The receptor source for this set is a woman aged 40-49 years in good health.

This chain links TRBV5-1 with TRBJ2-7; tentative D call: TRBD1 (5 bases). The germline V gene has CDR1 SGHRS and CDR2 YFSETQ. Trimming removed 3 bases from V and 3 bases from J, with 16 bases in between. CDR3 length equals 15 residues. CDR3 sequence: CASSWVSRDYYEQYF. CDR3 nucleotides: TGCGCCAGCAGCTGGGTATCCAGGGATTACTACGAGCAGTACTTC.

This clonotype was found a few times. The chain recombines TRBV12-3 or TRBV12-4 with TRBJ2-5, with D perhaps matching TRBD2 (5 bases). V lost 7 bases and J lost 4, with 19 bases in between. This CDR3 has 15 residues. The CDR3 sequence is CASTPPWETGETQYF. For the CDR3, the DNA is TGTGCCAGCACCCCCCCGTGGGAGACGGGAGAGACCCAGTACTTC.

This clonotype was detected only a few times. The V call is TRBV20-1, the J call TRBJ2-7; 7 positions agree with TRBD2. This CDR3 is 15 amino acids long. The V gene end was trimmed by 0 bases and the J gene end by 0 bases; junction bases not matched to a gene: 5. Germline-derived CDR1 and CDR2 are DFQATT and SNEGSKA (reference sequence). In DNA, the CDR3 is TGCAGTGCTAGAGAGCCTAGCGGATCCTCCTACGAGCAGTACTTC. The encoded protein is CSAREPSGSSYEQYF.

This clonotype was picked up a small number of times. The CDR3 is CASSQLGETDTQYF. CDR3 coding DNA: TGCGCCAGCAGCCAATTAGGGGAGACAGATACGCAGTATTTT. The chain has TRBV4-3 and TRBJ2-3; D tentatively fits TRBD1 or TRBD2 (5 bases each). Germline V gene lookup returns CDR1 LGHNA and CDR2 YSLEER. The CDR3 totals 14 residues. Trimming pared 2 bases from V and 3 bases from J, leaving 9 bases between.

This clonotype showed up just once. The rearrangement uses TRBV28 and TRBJ2-5; D not certain. The CDR3 runs to 14 residues. Germline CDR1 is MDHEN and CDR2 is SYDVKM. Trimming left V 5 bases short and J 11 bases short, with 21 bases between. This CDR3 is CASSPPGNYNEQYF. The DNA of the CDR3 is TGTGCCAGCAGTCCTCCAGGAAACTACAATGAGCAGTACTTC.

The chain employs TRBV12-3 or TRBV12-4 and TRBJ1-2, with D tentatively TRBD1 (5 bases). V lost 7 bases, J lost 0 bases, and 18 bases lay in between. This CDR3 has 16 residues. Written as DNA, the CDR3 is TGTGCCAGCACCACTCCCGAAGACAGAACTAACTATGGCTACACCTTC. It encodes CASTTPEDRTNYGYTF.

Concerning this clonotype: The junction departs from germline at one end; a sequencing error may be responsible. The chain is built from TRBV11-2 and TRBJ2-7, with D unresolved. CDR1 and CDR2 from the germline V gene are SGHAT and FQNNGV. The length of the CDR3 is 12 residues. DNA of the CDR3: TGTGCCAGCACCTTACCGGGTTACGAGCAGTACTTC. Its protein is CASTLPGYEQYF. Using reference TRBV11-2 and TRBJ2-7 for the parts outside the CDR3, the full variable domain is EAGVAQSPRYKIIEKRQSVAFWCNPISGHATLYWYQQILGQGPKLLIQFQNNGVVDDSQLPKDRFSAERLKGVDSTLKIQPAKLEDSAVYLCASTLPGYEQYFGPGTRLTVT.

V and J are TRBV20-1 and TRBJ1-5; D ambiguous. The germline V gene encodes CDR1 DFQATT and CDR2 SNEGSKA (reference sequence). This CDR3 has 12 residues. Trimming removed 3 bases from V and 7 bases from J, with 10 bases in between. The CDR3 DNA sequence: TGCAGTGCTAGTCGTACGGAACAGCCCCAGCATTTT. Translating gives CSASRTEQPQHF.

In this sample, this clonotype turned up a few times. V and J are TRBV4-2 and TRBJ2-1; TRBD2 is a possible D gene (6 bases). Per the germline V gene, CDR1 is LGHNA and CDR2 is YNFKEQ. Trimming cost V 4 bases and J 5 bases, with 15 bases left between them. CDR3 length: 15 amino acids. For the CDR3, the DNA is TGTGCCAGCAGCCGGATAGGGACTCGAGACAATGAGCAGTTCTTC. Residues: CASSRIGTRDNEQFF.

This rearrangement joins TRBV5-1 to TRBJ1-1; no firm D call. The CDR3 loop spans 15 amino acids. Trimming cost V 0 bases and J 5 bases, with 14 bases left between them. The V gene's germline CDR1 is SGHRS and CDR2 YFSETQ. The CDR3 spells CASSLERYRGTEAFF. CDR3 nucleotides: TGCGCCAGCAGCTTGGAACGCTACCGGGGTACTGAAGCTTTCTTT.

The chain recombines TRBV4-1 with TRBJ1-5, with D tentatively TRBD1 (5 bases). This CDR3 has 17 amino acids. The germline gives CDR1 MGHRA, CDR2 YSYEKL. V was pared by 1 base and J by 3 bases, with 16 bases between. DNA of the CDR3: TGCGCCAGCAGCCAAGGGTGGGGGACGGACCTCAATCAGCCCCAGCATTTT. Its protein product is CASSQGWGTDLNQPQHF.

This clonotype was detected only a few times. The chain employs TRBV15 and TRBJ2-5, with D perhaps being TRBD1 or TRBD2 (5 bases each). Germline values: CDR1 LNHNV, CDR2 YYDKDF (reference sequence). The length of the CDR3 is 15 residues. V shed 0 bases and J shed 0 bases, with 8 bases lying between them. Here the CDR3 reads CATSRDRGDQETQYF. CDR3 nucleotide sequence: TGTGCCACCAGCAGAGATCGAGGGGACCAAGAGACCCAGTACTTC.